These 27 T cell receptor beta chains came from one sample sequenced in a study of shared clonotypes between healthy human individuals. Generated by immunoSEQ multiplex PCR, the TCRdb table keeps only in-frame clones and is missing some. The sample records 2 million to 3 million clones, over 85% being singletons. Sequenced: naive CD4+ T cells from PBMCs. Stated subset: CD45RA+ positively selected. The source of these receptors is a man aged 18 to 35 in good health. Some clones in this sample may be carry-over from other donors' samples.

J is TRBJ2-7 and V is TRBV6-1; 7 bases agree with TRBD1. In germline, CDR1 is MNHNS, CDR2 SASEGT. The CDR3 contains 13 residues. V was pared by 7 bases and J by 5 bases, with 8 bases of the junction left unmatched. Here the CDR3 DNA reads TGTGCCAGCAAAGGGCAGGGGGTCCACGAGCAGTACTTC. Translated: CASKGQGVHEQYF.

The rearrangement links TRBV6-6 to TRBJ2-7, with D perhaps TRBD2 (5 bases). Between the trimmed V and J ends, which lost 2 bases and 6 bases, there was a span of 14 bases. Looked up from germline, CDR1 is MNHNY and CDR2 is SVGAGI (reference sequence). The CDR3 contains 14 residues. The DNA of the CDR3 is TGTGCCAGCAGTTACATCGAGGGAAAGGGCGAGCAGTACTTC. It is translated as CASSYIEGKGEQYF.

J is TRBJ2-1 and V is TRBV5-4; D possibly corresponds to TRBD2 (6 bases). Germline lookup yields CDR1 SGHNT and CDR2 YYREEE (reference sequence). V was clipped by 6 bases and J by 7 bases, with 17 bases between them. The CDR3 has 14 amino acids. The CDR3: CASTEGTLENEQFF. DNA of the CDR3: TGTGCCAGCACGGAGGGGACTCTAGAAAATGAGCAGTTCTTC.

This clone has a handful of counts. The J gene is TRBJ1-1, the V gene TRBV7-3; no reliable D call. There are 14 residues in the CDR3. V lost 2 bases to trimming and J lost 0 bases, with 7 bases between them. Germline CDR1 and CDR2: SGHTA and FQGTGA. As DNA, the CDR3 is TGTGCCAGCAGCTTAGGACGGATGAACACTGAAGCTTTCTTT. Encoded protein: CASSLGRMNTEAFF.

The J gene is TRBJ2-7, the V gene TRBV2, with D perhaps TRBD2 (5 bases). Germline-derived CDR1 and CDR2 are SNHLY and FYNNEI. The CDR3 extends over 15 amino acids. Trimming took off 8 bases at V and 1 base at J, with 18 bases between the two ends. The CDR3 DNA follows: TGTGCCAGCCAACTCGGGCGGGTGGGATCCTACGAGCAGTACTTC. Residues: CASQLGRVGSYEQYF.

V usage is TRBV7-9 and J usage is TRBJ2-7; 12 positions agree with TRBD1. Germline CDR1 is SEHNR and CDR2 is FQNEAQ (reference sequence). V was pared by 2 bases and J by 5 bases, with 7 bases of the junction left unmatched. This CDR3 is built from 16 residues. CDR3 nucleotide sequence: TGTGCCAGCAGCTTACTTCCGGGACAGGGGGCCCACGAGCAGTACTTC. Its translation: CASSLLPGQGAHEQYF.

The chain has TRBV7-2 and TRBJ1-5, with no clear D. The V and J ends lost 0 bases and 6 bases respectively, with 12 bases between them. There are 15 residues in the CDR3. Germline V gene lookup returns CDR1 SGHTA and CDR2 FQGNSA. CDR3 DNA sequence: TGTGCCAGCAGCTTAGCTTCCGGGATTGGTCAGCCCCAGCATTTT. Residues: CASSLASGIGQPQHF.

The V and J genes are TRBV7-2 and TRBJ1-3; D ambiguous. Trimming removed 6 bases from V and 4 bases from J, with 13 bases in between. The length of the CDR3 is 14 residues. Germline-derived CDR1 and CDR2 are SGHTA and FQGNSA. CDR3 in amino acids: CASRPPAEGNTIYF. CDR3 bases: TGTGCCAGCAGGCCGCCCGCGGAAGGAAACACCATATATTTT.

The V gene is TRBV14, the J gene TRBJ1-2; D is perhaps TRBD1 (5 bases). V dropped 4 bases and J dropped 8 bases, with 17 bases sitting between them. Per germline, CDR1 SGHDN and CDR2 FVKESK. The CDR3 loop spans 14 amino acids. CDR3 amino acids: CASSPNVGTAGYTF. CDR3 sequence (DNA): TGTGCCAGCAGCCCCAATGTCGGGACGGCGGGCTACACCTTC.

This chain links TRBV11-1 with TRBJ2-7, with D uncertain. Germline V gene data show CDR1 as SGHAT and CDR2 as FQDESV (reference sequence). Trimming left V 3 bases short and J 0 bases short, with 9 bases between. The CDR3 sequence is 14 residues long. CDR3 region: CASSFGRNSYEQYF. The CDR3 nucleotides read TGTGCCAGCAGCTTCGGTCGGAACTCCTACGAGCAGTACTTC.

The chain links TRBV15 to TRBJ1-1, with D uncertain. The V gene's germline CDR1 is LNHNV and CDR2 YYDKDF (reference sequence). V was trimmed by 6 bases and J by 3 bases, leaving 11 bases between them. The CDR3 length is 13 residues. The CDR3 region is CATRLLWYTEAFF. The CDR3 DNA is TGTGCCACCAGACTCCTGTGGTACACTGAAGCTTTCTTT.

The chain is built from TRBV7-6 and TRBJ1-3; no definite D call. The CDR3 is made up of 15 amino acids. CDR1 SGHVS and CDR2 FNYEAQ come from the germline V gene. Between the trimmed V and J ends, which lost 2 bases and 0 bases, there was a span of 8 bases. CDR3 amino acids: CASSLSGRSGNTIYF. For the CDR3, the DNA is TGTGCCAGCAGCTTATCTGGCCGCTCTGGAAACACCATATATTTT.

The chain is built from TRBV7-8 and TRBJ2-3, with D maybe TRBD1 (5 bases). Trimming took off 5 bases at V and 0 bases at J, with 15 bases between the two ends. This CDR3 is built from 16 residues. From germline, CDR1 is SGHVS and CDR2 FQNEAQ. CDR3: CASSVGVAVSTDTQYF. In DNA, the CDR3 is TGTGCCAGCAGCGTAGGGGTAGCCGTTAGCACAGATACGCAGTATTTT. Based on the CDR3 plus reference TRBV7-8 and TRBJ2-3, the full variable domain is GAGVSQSPRYKVAKRGQDVALRCDPISGHVSLFWYQQALGQGPEFLTYFQNEAQLDKSGLPSDRFFAERPEGSVSTLKIQRTQQEDSAVYLCASSVGVAVSTDTQYFGPGTRLTVL.

This clone was seen just once. This sequence joins TRBV28 and TRBJ2-1; D might be TRBD1 (6 bases). The CDR3 is made up of 15 amino acids. Deletions cut 0 bases from V and 5 bases from J, with 11 bases between. CDR1 is MDHEN, CDR2 SYDVKM, per germline. The CDR3 is CASSLWGAANNEQFF. CDR3 in DNA: TGTGCCAGCAGTTTATGGGGGGCGGCCAACAATGAGCAGTTCTTC.

The chain is built from TRBV11-2 and TRBJ2-7; 8 nucleotides agree with TRBD1. J lost 0 bases, V lost 5 bases, and 6 bases had no gene match. The length of the CDR3 is 15 residues. CDR1 and CDR2 from the germline V gene are SGHAT and FQNNGV. CDR3 region: CASSRRTGRSYEQYF. CDR3 DNA: TGTGCCAGCAGCCGAAGGACAGGGCGCTCCTACGAGCAGTACTTC.

V gene TRBV18 combines with J gene TRBJ2-1; maybe TRBD2 (5 bases). V gave up 5 bases and J gave up 0 bases, with 11 bases separating them. This CDR3 has 15 amino acids. The V gene's germline CDR1 is KGHSH and CDR2 LQKENI. The CDR3 DNA is TGTGCCAGCTCAGCGGGCCGAATCTCCTACAATGAGCAGTTCTTC. Its translation is CASSAGRISYNEQFF.

V is TRBV28 and J is TRBJ2-1, with 8 bases lining up with TRBD1. CDR3 size: 19 residues. Per germline, CDR1 MDHEN and CDR2 SYDVKM. Trimming removed 3 bases from V and 7 bases from J; junction bases left unmatched: 20. The CDR3 loop reads CASSLGFGQGRSGKNEQFF. The CDR3 nucleotides are TGTGCCAGCAGTTTGGGTTTTGGACAGGGAAGATCGGGAAAGAATGAGCAGTTCTTC.

The chain combines TRBV19 with TRBJ2-7; 9 positions match TRBD1. This CDR3 spans 17 amino acids. Germline V gives CDR1 LNHDA, CDR2 SQIVND (reference sequence). J was trimmed by 7 bases and V by 4 bases; bases with no gene match: 17. CDR3 region: CASSRASGTGLRREQYF. The CDR3 DNA follows: TGTGCCAGTAGTAGGGCTTCCGGGACAGGGCTCCGAAGGGAGCAGTACTTC.

Regarding this clone: This sample also contains other DNA sequences that code for the same CDR3. The chain joins TRBV6-5 to TRBJ2-3, with TRBD2 matching over 9 bases. There are 15 residues in the CDR3. The J segment lost 0 bases and the V segment lost 6 bases, leaving 4 bases of the junction unmatched. Germline V lookup: CDR1 MNHEY, CDR2 SVGAGI. CDR3 protein: CASSTTSGSTDTQYF. For the CDR3, the DNA is TGTGCCAGCAGCACCACTAGCGGGAGCACAGATACGCAGTATTTT.

In the case of this clone: A much larger clone differs by one base, so this may be a read error. For the CDR3, the DNA is TGTGCCAGCAGTGACGCCTACGAGCAGTACTTC. Amino acids: CASSDAYEQYF. The V and J genes are TRBV6-4 and TRBJ2-7; D is ambiguous. Germline V lookup: CDR1 MRHNA, CDR2 SNTAGT. V was pared by 2 bases and J by 2 bases, with 1 base between. The CDR3 totals 11 residues.

The chain couples TRBV6-1 to TRBJ2-3; 9 bases map to TRBD2. Germline V gene lookup returns CDR1 MNHNS and CDR2 SASEGT. V was clipped by 3 bases and J by 2 bases; unmatched bases: 3. The CDR3 spans 15 residues. CDR3 residues: CASSEGLAPTDTQYF. CDR3 DNA sequence: TGTGCCAGCAGTGAGGGACTAGCACCCACAGATACGCAGTATTTT.

V is TRBV5-4 and J is TRBJ1-3; 7 bases are shared with TRBD1. Germline CDR1 reads SGHNT; CDR2 reads YYREEE (reference sequence). J lost 7 bases, V lost 0 bases, and 7 bases had no gene match. This CDR3 region has 15 residues. The CDR3 region is CASSLDPTGHNTIYF. In nucleotides, the CDR3 is TGTGCCAGCAGCTTGGATCCGACAGGGCACAACACCATATATTTT.

V usage is TRBV5-1 and J usage is TRBJ2-1; D is undetermined. This CDR3 contains 15 residues. Trimming took 0 bases from V and 3 from J, leaving 10 bases between them. Germline lookup yields CDR1 SGHRS and CDR2 YFSETQ. The CDR3 here is CASSLVANDYNEQFF. CDR3 in DNA: TGCGCCAGCAGCTTGGTGGCCAACGACTACAATGAGCAGTTCTTC. The full variable domain, in which reference TRBV5-1 and TRBJ2-1 provide the parts outside the CDR3, is KAGVTQTPRYLIKTRGQQVTLSCSPISGHRSVSWYQQTPGQGLQFLFEYFSETQRNKGNFPGRFSGRQFSNSRSEMNVSTLELGDSALYLCASSLVANDYNEQFFGPGTRLTVL.

The chain couples TRBV11-2 to TRBJ2-1; either TRBD1 or TRBD2 may supply D (6 bases each). Per germline, CDR1 SGHAT and CDR2 FQNNGV. Trimming shortened V by 5 bases and J by 6 bases, and 11 bases separated the two germline ends. The CDR3 consists of 13 residues. In DNA, the CDR3 is TGTGCCAGCAGCCCAACGGGGGCCAATGAGCAGTTCTTC. Amino acid sequence: CASSPTGANEQFF. Supplemented by reference TRBV11-2 and TRBJ2-1, the full variable domain reads EAGVAQSPRYKIIEKRQSVAFWCNPISGHATLYWYQQILGQGPKLLIQFQNNGVVDDSQLPKDRFSAERLKGVDSTLKIQPAKLEDSAVYLCASSPTGANEQFFGPGTRLTVL.

To note about this clone: The junction differs from germline at one of its ends, possibly a read error. This chain connects TRBV19 to TRBJ2-7, with 9 bases fitting TRBD2. CDR3 length: 19 residues. Germline V CDR1 and CDR2: LNHDA, SQIVND (reference sequence). CDR3 nucleotides: TGTGCCAGTAGTACAGAACACCGCGGAAAGCGGGAGGCCGCCTACGCGCAGTACTTC. Residues: CASSTEHRGKREAAYAQYF.

The rearrangement uses TRBV11-2 and TRBJ2-1; D gene unclear. The V and J ends lost 3 bases and 13 bases respectively, with 16 bases between them. Germline V lookup: CDR1 SGHAT, CDR2 FQNNGV. The CDR3 runs 13 residues. Here the CDR3 reads CASSFSMETYQFF. The CDR3 bases are TGTGCCAGCAGCTTCTCTATGGAGACTTATCAGTTCTTC.

This chain links TRBV4-1 with TRBJ2-3, with D perhaps given as TRBD1 or TRBD2 (5 bases each). The CDR3 has 16 residues. From germline, CDR1 is MGHRA and CDR2 YSYEKL. With 5 bases removed from V and 5 bases from J, the gap between germline ends came to 20 bases. In DNA, the CDR3 is TGCGCCAGCAGCAGCCGGGACCGCGTAAATATAGATACGCAGTATTTT. Its translation is CASSSRDRVNIDTQYF.